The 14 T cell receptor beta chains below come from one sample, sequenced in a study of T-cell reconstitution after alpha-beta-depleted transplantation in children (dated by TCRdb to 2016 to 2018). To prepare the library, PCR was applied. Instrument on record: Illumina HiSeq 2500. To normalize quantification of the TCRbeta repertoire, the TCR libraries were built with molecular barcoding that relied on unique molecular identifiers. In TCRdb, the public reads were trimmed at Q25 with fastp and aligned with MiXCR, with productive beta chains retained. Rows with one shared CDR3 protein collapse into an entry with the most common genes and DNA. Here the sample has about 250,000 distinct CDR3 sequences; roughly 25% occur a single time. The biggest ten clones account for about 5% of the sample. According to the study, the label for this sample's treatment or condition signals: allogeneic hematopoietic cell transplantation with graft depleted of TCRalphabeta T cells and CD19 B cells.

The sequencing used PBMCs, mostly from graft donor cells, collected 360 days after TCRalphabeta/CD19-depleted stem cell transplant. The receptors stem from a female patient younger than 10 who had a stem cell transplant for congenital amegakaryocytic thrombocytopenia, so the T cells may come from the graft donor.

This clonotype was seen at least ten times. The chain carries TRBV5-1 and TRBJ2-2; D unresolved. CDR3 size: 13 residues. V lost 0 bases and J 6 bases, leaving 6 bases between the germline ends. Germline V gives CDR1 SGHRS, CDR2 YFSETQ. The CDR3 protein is CASSLAKAGELFF. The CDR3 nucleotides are TGCGCCAGCAGCTTGGCCAAGGCCGGGGAGCTGTTTTTT. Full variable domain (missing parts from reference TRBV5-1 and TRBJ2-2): KAGVTQTPRYLIKTRGQQVTLSCSPISGHRSVSWYQQTPGQGLQFLFEYFSETQRNKGNFPGRFSGRQFSNSRSEMNVSTLELGDSALYLCASSLAKAGELFFGEGSRLTVL.

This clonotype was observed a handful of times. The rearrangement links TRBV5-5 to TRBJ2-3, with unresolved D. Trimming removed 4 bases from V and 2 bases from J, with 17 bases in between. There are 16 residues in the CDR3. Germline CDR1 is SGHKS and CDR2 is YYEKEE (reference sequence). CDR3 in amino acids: CASSVQAGYATDTQYF. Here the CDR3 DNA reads TGTGCCAGCAGCGTTCAAGCCGGGTACGCCACAGATACGCAGTATTTT.

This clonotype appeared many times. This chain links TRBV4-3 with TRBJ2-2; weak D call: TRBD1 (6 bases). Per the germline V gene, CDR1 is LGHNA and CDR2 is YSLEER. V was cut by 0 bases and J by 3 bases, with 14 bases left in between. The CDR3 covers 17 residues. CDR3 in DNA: TGCGCCAGCAGCCAAGATCCGACAGGTTCGGACACCGGGGAGCTGTTTTTT. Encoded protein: CASSQDPTGSDTGELFF.

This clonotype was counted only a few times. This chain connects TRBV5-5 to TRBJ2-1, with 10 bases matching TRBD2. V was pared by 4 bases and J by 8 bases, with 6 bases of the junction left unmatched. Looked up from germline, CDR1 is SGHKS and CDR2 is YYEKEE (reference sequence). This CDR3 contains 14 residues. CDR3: CASSLGLAIYEQFF. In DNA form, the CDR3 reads TGTGCCAGCAGCCTGGGACTAGCGATCTATGAGCAGTTCTTC.

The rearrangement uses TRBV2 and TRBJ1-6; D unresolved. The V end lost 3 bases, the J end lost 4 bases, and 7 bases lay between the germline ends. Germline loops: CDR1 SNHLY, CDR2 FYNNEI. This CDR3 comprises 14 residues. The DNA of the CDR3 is TGTGCCAGCAGTGATGCAGCATATAATTCACCCCTCCACTTT. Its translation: CASSDAAYNSPLHF.

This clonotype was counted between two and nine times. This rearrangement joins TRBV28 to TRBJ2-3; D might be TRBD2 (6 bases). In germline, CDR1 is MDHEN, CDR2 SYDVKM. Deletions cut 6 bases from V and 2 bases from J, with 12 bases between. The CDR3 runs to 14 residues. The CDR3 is CASSSPGDTDTQYF. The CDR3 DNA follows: TGTGCCAGCAGCTCGCCGGGGGACACAGATACGCAGTATTTT.

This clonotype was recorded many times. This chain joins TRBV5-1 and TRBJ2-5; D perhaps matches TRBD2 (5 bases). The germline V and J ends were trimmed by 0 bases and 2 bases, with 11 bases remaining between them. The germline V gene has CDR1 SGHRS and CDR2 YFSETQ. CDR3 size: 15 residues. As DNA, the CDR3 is TGCGCCAGCAGCTTGGCCCCGGGAAATCAAGAGACCCAGTACTTC. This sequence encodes CASSLAPGNQETQYF.

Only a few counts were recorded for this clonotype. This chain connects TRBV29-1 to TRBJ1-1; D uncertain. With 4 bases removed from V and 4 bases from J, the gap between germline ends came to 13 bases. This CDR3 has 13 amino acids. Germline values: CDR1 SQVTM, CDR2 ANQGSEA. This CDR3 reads CSVANIGSTEAFF. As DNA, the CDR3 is TGCAGCGTTGCTAACATCGGCAGCACTGAAGCTTTCTTT.

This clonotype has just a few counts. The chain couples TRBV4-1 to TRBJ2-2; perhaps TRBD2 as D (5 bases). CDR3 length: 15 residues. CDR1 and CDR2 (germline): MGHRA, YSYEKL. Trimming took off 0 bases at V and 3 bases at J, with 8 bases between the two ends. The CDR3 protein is CASSQEPSYTGELFF. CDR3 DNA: TGCGCCAGCAGCCAAGAGCCTAGCTACACCGGGGAGCTGTTTTTT.

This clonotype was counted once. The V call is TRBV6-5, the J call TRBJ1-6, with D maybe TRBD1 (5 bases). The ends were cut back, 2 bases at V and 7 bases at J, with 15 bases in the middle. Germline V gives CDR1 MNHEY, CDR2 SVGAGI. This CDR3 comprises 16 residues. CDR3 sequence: CASSYVRGVKNSPLHF. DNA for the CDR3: TGTGCCAGCAGTTACGTCCGGGGCGTCAAAAATTCACCCCTCCACTTT.

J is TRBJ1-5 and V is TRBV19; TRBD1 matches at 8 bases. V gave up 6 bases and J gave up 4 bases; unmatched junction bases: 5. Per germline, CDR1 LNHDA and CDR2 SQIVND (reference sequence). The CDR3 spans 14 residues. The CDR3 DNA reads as TGTGCCAGTAGGGTAGACAGGGGAAATCAGCCCCAGCATTTT. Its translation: CASRVDRGNQPQHF.

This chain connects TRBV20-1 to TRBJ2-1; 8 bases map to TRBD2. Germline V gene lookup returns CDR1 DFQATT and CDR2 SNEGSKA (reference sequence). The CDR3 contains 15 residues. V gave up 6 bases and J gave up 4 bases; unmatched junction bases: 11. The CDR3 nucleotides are TGCAGTGCGAAAAAAGGGGCTAGCGGGTACAATGAGCAGTTCTTC. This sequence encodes CSAKKGASGYNEQFF.

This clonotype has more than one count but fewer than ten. The CDR3 coding sequence is TGTGCCAGCAGTGTAGGAGGGCTTTACGGCAATGAGCAGTTCTTC. This translates into CASSVGGLYGNEQFF. V gene TRBV2 combines with J gene TRBJ2-1, with D perhaps matching TRBD2 (6 bases). V shed 4 bases and J shed 6 bases, with 16 bases lying between them. This CDR3 is 15 amino acids long. Germline values: CDR1 SNHLY, CDR2 FYNNEI.

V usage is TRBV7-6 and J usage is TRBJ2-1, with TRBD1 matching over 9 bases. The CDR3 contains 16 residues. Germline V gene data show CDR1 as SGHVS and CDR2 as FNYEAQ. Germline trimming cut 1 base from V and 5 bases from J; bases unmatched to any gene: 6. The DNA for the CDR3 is TGTGCCAGCAGCTTAGTCGGGACAGGGACCCACAATGAGCAGTTCTTC. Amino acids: CASSLVGTGTHNEQFF.